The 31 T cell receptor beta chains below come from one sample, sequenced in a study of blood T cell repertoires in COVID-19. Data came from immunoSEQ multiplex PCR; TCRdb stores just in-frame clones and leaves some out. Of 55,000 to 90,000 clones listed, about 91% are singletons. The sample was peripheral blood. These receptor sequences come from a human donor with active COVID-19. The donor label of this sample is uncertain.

The chain's CDR3 is CASGLVLGGVRYNEQFF. The CDR3 DNA is TGTGCTAGTGGTTTGGTACTGGGGGGGGTTAGGTACAATGAGCAGTTCTTC. The chain carries TRBV12-5 and TRBJ2-1, with TRBD2 matching over 7 bases. This CDR3 is built from 17 residues. With 0 bases clipped from V and 4 bases from J, the junction kept 9 bases outside the gene matches. Germline CDR1 LGHNT, CDR2 FRNRAP.

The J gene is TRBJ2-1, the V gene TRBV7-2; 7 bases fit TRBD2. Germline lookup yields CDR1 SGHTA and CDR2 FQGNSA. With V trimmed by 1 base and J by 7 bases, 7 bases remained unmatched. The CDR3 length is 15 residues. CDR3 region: CASSLGHRGSNEQFF. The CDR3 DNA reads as TGTGCCAGCAGCTTAGGTCATCGCGGGAGTAATGAGCAGTTCTTC.

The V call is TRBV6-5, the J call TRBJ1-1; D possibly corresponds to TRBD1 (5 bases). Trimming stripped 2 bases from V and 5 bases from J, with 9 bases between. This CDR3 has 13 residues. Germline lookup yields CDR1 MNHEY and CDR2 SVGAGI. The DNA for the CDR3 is TGTGCCAGCAGTTACGGGAGGGGTACTGAAGCTTTCTTT. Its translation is CASSYGRGTEAFF.

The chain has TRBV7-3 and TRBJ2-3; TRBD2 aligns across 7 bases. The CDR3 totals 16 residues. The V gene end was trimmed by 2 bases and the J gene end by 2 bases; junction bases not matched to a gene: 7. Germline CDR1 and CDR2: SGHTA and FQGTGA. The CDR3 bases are TGTGCCAGCAGCTTATCCCCTAGCGGTTACACAGATACGCAGTATTTT. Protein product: CASSLSPSGYTDTQYF.

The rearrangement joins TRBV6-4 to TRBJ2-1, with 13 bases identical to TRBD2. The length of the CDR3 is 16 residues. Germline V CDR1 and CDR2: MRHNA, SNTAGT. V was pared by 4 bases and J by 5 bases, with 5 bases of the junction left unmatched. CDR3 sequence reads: CASSATGTSGDNEQFF. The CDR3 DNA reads TGTGCCAGCAGTGCCACCGGGACTAGCGGGGACAATGAGCAGTTCTTC.

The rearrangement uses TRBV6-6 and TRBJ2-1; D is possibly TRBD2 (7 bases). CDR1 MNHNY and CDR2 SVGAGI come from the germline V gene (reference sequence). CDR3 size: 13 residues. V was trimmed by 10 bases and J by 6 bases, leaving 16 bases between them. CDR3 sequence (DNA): TGTGCCATAGGGGGGGGGATGAGCAATGAGCAGTTCTTC. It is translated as CAIGGGMSNEQFF.

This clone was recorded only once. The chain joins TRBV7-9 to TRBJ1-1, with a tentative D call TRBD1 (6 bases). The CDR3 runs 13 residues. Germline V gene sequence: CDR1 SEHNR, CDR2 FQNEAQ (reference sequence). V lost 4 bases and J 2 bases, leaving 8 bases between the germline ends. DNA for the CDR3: TGTGCCAGCAGCTACAGGGTTAACACTGAAGCTTTCTTT. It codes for CASSYRVNTEAFF.

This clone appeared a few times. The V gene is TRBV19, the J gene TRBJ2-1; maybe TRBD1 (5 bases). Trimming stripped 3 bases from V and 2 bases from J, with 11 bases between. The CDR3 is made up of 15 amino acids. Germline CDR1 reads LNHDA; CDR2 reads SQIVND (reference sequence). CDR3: CASSIPQTAYNEQFF. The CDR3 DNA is TGTGCCAGTAGTATTCCCCAGACAGCCTACAATGAGCAGTTCTTC.

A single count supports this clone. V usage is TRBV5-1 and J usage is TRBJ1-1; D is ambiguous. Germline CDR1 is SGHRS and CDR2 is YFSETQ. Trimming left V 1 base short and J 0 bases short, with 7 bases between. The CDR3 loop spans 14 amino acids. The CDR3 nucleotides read TGCGCCAGCAGCTTGTCCCAGGTGAACACTGAAGCTTTCTTT. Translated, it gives CASSLSQVNTEAFF. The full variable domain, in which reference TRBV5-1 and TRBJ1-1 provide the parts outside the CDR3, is KAGVTQTPRYLIKTRGQQVTLSCSPISGHRSVSWYQQTPGQGLQFLFEYFSETQRNKGNFPGRFSGRQFSNSRSEMNVSTLELGDSALYLCASSLSQVNTEAFFGQGTRLTVV.

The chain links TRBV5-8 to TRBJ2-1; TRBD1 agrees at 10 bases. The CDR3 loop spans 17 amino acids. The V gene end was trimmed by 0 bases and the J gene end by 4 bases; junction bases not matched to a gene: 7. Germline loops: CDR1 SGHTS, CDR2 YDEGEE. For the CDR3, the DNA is TGTGCCAGCAGCTTGGCCTTCGGGACAGGGGCGTACAATGAGCAGTTCTTC. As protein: CASSLAFGTGAYNEQFF.

CDR3 protein: CASSSQGGYYGYTF. The CDR3 nucleotides read TGTGCCAGCAGCTCTCAGGGGGGTTACTATGGCTACACCTTC. The rearrangement links TRBV7-2 to TRBJ1-2; 7 bases are shared with TRBD1. Losses at the gene ends were 4 bases for V and 3 bases for J; bases not matched to a gene: 5. Germline-derived CDR1 and CDR2 are SGHTA and FQGNSA. The CDR3 is made up of 14 amino acids.

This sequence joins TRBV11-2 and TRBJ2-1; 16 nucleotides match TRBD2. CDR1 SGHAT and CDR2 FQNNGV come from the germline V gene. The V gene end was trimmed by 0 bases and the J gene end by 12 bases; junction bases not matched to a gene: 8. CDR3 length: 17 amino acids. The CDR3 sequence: CASSLDDLGLAGGRQFF. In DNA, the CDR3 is TGTGCCAGCAGCTTAGATGACCTGGGACTAGCGGGAGGGCGGCAGTTCTTC.

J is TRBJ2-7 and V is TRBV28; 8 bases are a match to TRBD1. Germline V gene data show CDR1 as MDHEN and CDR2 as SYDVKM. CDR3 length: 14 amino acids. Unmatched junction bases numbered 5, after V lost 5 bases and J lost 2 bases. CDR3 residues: CASSNQGAAYEQYF. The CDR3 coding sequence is TGTGCCAGCAGTAACCAGGGGGCGGCCTACGAGCAGTACTTC.

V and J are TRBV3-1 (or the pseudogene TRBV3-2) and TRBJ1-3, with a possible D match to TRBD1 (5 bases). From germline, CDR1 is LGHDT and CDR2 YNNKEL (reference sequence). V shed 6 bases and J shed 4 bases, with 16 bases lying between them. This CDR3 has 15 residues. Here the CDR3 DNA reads TGTGCCAGCAGACAACCAGGGTCAGGCGGAAACACCATATATTTT. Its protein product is CASRQPGSGGNTIYF.

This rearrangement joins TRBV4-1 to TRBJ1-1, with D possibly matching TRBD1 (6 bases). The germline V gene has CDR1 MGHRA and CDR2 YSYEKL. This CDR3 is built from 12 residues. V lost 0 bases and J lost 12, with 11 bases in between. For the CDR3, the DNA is TGCGCCAGCAGCCAAGAAGGGACAACGACTTTCTTT. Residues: CASSQEGTTTFF.

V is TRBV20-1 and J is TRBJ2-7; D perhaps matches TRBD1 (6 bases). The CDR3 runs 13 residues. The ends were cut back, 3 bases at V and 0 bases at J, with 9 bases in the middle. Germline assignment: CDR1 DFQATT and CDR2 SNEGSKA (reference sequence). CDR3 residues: CSASRDTSYEQYF. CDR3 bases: TGCAGTGCTAGTAGGGACACCTCCTACGAGCAGTACTTC.

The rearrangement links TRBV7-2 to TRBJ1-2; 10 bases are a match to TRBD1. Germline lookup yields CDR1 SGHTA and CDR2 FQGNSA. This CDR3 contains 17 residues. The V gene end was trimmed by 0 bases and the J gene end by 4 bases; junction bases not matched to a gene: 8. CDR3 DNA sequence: TGTGCCAGCAGCTTAGCGGGAACGACAGGGGGCAGCTATGGCTACACCTTC. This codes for CASSLAGTTGGSYGYTF.

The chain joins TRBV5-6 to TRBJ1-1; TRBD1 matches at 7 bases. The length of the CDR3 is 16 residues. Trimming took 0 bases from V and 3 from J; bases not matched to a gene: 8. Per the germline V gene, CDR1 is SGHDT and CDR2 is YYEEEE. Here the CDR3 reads CASSLGAGGLYTEAFF. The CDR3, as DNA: TGTGCCAGCAGCTTGGGAGCAGGGGGGCTCTACACTGAAGCTTTCTTT.

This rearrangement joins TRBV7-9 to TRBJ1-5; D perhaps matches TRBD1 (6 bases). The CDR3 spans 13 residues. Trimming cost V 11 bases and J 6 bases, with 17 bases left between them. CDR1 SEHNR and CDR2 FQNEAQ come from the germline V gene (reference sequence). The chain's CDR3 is CARLNRVGQPQHF. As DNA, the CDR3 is TGTGCCCGGCTCAACAGGGTTGGTCAGCCCCAGCATTTT.

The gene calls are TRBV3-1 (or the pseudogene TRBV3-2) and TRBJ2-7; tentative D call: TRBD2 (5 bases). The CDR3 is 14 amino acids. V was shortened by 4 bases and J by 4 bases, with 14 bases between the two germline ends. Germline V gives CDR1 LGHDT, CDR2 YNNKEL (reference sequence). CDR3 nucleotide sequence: TGTGCCAGCAGCCTAAGACTCCGGAGGTACGAGCAGTACTTC. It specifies CASSLRLRRYEQYF.

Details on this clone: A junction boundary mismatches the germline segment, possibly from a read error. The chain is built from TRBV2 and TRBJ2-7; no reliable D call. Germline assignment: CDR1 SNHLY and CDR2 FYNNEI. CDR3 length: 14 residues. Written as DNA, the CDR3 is TGTGCCAGCGGTGAGTACGGGTCCCCGTACGAGCAGTACTTC. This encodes CASGEYGSPYEQYF.

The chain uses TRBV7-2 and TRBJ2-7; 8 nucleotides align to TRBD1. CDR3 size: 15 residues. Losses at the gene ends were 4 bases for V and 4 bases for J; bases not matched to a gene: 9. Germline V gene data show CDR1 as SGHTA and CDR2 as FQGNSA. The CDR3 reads CASSSAGGAVYEQYF. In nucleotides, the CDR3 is TGTGCCAGCAGCTCAGCAGGGGGCGCCGTTTACGAGCAGTACTTC.

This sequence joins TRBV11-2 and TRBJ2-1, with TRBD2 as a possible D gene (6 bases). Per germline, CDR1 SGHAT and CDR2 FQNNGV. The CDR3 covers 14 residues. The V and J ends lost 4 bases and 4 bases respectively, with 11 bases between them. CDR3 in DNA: TGTGCCAGCAGCTCCCCGACTAGATACAATGAGCAGTTCTTC. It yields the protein CASSSPTRYNEQFF.

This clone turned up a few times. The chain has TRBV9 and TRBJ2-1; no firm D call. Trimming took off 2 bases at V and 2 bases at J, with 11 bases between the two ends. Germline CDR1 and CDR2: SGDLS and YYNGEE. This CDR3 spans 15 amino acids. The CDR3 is CASSVEWSAYNEQFF. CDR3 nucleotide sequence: TGTGCCAGCAGCGTGGAGTGGAGCGCCTACAATGAGCAGTTCTTC.

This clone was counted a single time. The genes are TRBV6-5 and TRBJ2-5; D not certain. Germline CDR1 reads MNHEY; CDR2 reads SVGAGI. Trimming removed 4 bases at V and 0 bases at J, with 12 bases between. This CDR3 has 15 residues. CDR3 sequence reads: CASSSGFGDQETQYF. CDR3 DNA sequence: TGTGCCAGCAGTTCTGGTTTTGGAGACCAAGAGACCCAGTACTTC.

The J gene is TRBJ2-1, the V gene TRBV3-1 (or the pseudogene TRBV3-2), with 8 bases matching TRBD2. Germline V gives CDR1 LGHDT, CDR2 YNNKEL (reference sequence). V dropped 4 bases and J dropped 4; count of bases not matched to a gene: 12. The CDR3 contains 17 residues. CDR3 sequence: CASSRPGGEGLYNEQFF. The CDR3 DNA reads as TGTGCCAGCAGCCGCCCGGGAGGGGAAGGGCTTTACAATGAGCAGTTCTTC.

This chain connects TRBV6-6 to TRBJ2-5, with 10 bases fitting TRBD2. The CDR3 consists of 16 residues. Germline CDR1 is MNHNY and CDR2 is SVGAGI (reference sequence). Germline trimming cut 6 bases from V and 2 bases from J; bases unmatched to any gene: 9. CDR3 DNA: TGTGCCAGCAGGCCGGGCCGGACTAGCGGACAAGAGACCCAGTACTTC. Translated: CASRPGRTSGQETQYF.

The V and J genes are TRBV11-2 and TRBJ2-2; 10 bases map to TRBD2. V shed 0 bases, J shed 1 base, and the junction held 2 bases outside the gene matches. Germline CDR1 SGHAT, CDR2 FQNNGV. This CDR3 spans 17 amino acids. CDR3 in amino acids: CASSLDGLAENTGELFF. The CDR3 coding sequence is TGTGCCAGCAGCTTAGACGGACTAGCGGAGAACACCGGGGAGCTGTTTTTT.

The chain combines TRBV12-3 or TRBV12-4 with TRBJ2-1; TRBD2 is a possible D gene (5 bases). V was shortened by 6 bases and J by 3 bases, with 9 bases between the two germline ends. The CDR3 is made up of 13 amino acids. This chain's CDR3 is CASSHTSYNEQFF. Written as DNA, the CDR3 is TGTGCCAGCAGCCATACTAGCTACAATGAGCAGTTCTTC.

CDR3 coding DNA: TGTGCCAGCAGCGTAGAAGGGACAGGGCTGAACACCATATATTTT. Its translation is CASSVEGTGLNTIYF. The rearrangement links TRBV9 to TRBJ1-3, with TRBD1 matching over 9 bases. V gave up 0 bases and J gave up 7 bases; unmatched junction bases: 5. The CDR3 has 15 residues. Germline-derived CDR1 and CDR2 are SGDLS and YYNGEE.

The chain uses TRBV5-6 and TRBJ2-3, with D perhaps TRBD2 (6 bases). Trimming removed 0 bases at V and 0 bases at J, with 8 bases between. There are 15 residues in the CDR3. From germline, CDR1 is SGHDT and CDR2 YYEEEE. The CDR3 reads CASSLGGASTDTQYF. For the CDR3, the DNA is TGTGCCAGCAGCTTGGGCGGGGCTAGCACAGATACGCAGTATTTT.